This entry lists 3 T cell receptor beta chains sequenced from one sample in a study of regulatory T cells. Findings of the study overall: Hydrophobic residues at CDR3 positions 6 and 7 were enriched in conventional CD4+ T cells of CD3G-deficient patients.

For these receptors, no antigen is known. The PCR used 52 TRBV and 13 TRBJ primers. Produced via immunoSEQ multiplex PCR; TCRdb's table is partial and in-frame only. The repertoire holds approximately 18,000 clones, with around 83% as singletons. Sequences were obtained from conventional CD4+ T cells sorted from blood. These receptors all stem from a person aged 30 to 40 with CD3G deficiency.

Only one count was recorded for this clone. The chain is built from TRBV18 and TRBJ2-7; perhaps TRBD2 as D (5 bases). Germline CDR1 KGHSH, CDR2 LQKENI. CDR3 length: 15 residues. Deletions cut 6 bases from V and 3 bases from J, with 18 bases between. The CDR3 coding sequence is TGTGCCAGCTCTCTCGGAGGCAGTTTCCTCTACGAGCAGTACTTC. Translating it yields CASSLGGSFLYEQYF.

The CDR3 spells CASRTGQVVYGYTF. The CDR3 nucleotides read TGTGCCAGCAGGACGGGACAGGTTGTCTATGGCTACACCTTC. The V gene is TRBV27, the J gene TRBJ1-2, with 8 bases that match TRBD1. Germline CDR1 is MNHEY and CDR2 is SMNVEV (reference sequence). V was pared by 6 bases and J by 4 bases, with 7 bases of the junction left unmatched. This CDR3 contains 14 residues.

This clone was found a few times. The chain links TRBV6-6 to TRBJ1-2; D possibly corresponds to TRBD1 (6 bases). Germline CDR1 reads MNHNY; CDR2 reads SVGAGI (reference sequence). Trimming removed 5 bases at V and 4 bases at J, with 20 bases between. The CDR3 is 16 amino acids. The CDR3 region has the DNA TGTGCCAGCAGTCAGCGAGCACAGGGAGGGTCCTATGGCTACACCTTC. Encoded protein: CASSQRAQGGSYGYTF.